These 2 T cell receptor beta chains originate from one sample sequenced in a study of T cell repertoires in cytomegalovirus infection. These TCRs' antigens remain unknown. TCRdb re-analysed the reads in MiXCR, keeping a single row per CDR3 protein. Among about 920,000 distinct CDR3 sequences listed, roughly 31% were seen once. Sequencing was performed on cultured CD8+ T cells from PBMCs, taken from culture after CMV antigen stimulation. These TCRs come from a human donor in good health (CMV status not recorded). Some clones in this sample may be carry-over from other donors' samples.

The rearrangement links TRBV25-1 to TRBJ1-2; TRBD1 agrees at 7 bases. Germline V gene sequence: CDR1 MGHDK, CDR2 SYGVNS. The CDR3 sequence is 14 residues long. V was clipped by 1 base and J by 6 bases; unmatched bases: 5. CDR3 DNA sequence: TGTGCCAGCAGTGAATTTTGGACAGGTGATGGCTACACCTTC. Encoded protein: CASSEFWTGDGYTF.

The chain couples TRBV27 to TRBJ1-5; D gene unclear. This CDR3 is built from 14 residues. Germline V CDR1 and CDR2: MNHEY, SMNVEV (reference sequence). V lost 2 bases to trimming and J lost 5 bases, with 10 bases between them. The CDR3: CASSLSRADQPQHF. The CDR3 DNA reads as TGTGCCAGCAGTTTAAGTAGGGCAGATCAGCCCCAGCATTTT.